Detailed here is one TCR beta chain. What it binds is unknown. In germline, CDR1 is MNHEY, CDR2 SMNVEV (reference sequence). V shed 4 bases, J shed 5 bases, and the junction held 9 bases outside the gene matches. This CDR3 is 15 amino acids long. Produced via immunoSEQ multiplex PCR; TCRdb's table is partial and in-frame only. The top ten clones hold around 0.15% of a sample with about 130,000 clones, around nine tenths of them seen once. The sample comes from a study of graft-versus-host responses after intestinal transplantation. The material was unstimulated CD4+ T cells sorted from spleen or lymph node cells, obtained before intestinal transplant. The rearrangement links TRBV27 to TRBJ2-7; 9 nucleotides agree with TRBD1. This clonotype was sampled from a human donor who received an intestinal transplant. The CDR3 loop is CASSSPGQGIHEQYF. The CDR3 DNA reads TGTGCCAGCAGTTCCCCGGGACAGGGCATCCACGAGCAGTACTTC.